This TCR beta chain was recorded in a study of blood T cell repertoires in COVID-19. Study at large: Sources were T cells, B-cell-depleted T cells, or PBMCs; the material itself was cDNA or gDNA.

J was trimmed by 2 bases and V by 5 bases; bases with no gene match: 6. This CDR3 is built from 16 residues. The germline CDR1 and CDR2 sequences are SGHVS and FNYEAQ. In terms of age and location, participants ranged from about 18 to 90 years and lived in 24 US areas. Participants had their cohort set by participant-reported clinical history. How the authors handled the data: Amplification from reference gene primers served as the basis for estimated nucleated cell counts. Measured with immunoSEQ multiplex PCR; TCRdb has only the in-frame clones, and not every one. V, J and clone size are taken as reported in that table, and D and trimming were inferred from the DNA itself. Of roughly 200,000 clones in the sample, about 86% were seen once.

The TCR sequence derives from a woman between 25 and 40 years old who had been exposed to COVID-19. The chain carries TRBV7-6 and TRBJ2-2; 9 bases are a match to TRBD2. Specimen: PBMCs or T cells enriched from blood (not recorded which). CDR3: CASSPLAGSNTGELFF. The CDR3 DNA is TGTGCCAGCAGCCCGCTAGCGGGGAGCAACACCGGGGAGCTGTTTTTT.